Included here is one TCR beta chain sequence, with context. This sample is drawn from a study of blood T cell repertoires in COVID-19. Study-level background: From T cells, B-cell-depleted T cells, or PBMCs came the material, which was cDNA or gDNA.

TCRdb's copy holds only in-frame clones and misses some; the assay was immunoSEQ multiplex PCR. This table holds some 170,000 clones, roughly 87% found once. The J segment lost 8 bases and the V segment lost 3 bases, leaving 6 bases of the junction unmatched. The CDR3 runs 14 residues. Per the germline V gene, CDR1 is SEHNR and CDR2 is FQNEAQ (reference sequence). The sequenced sample was peripheral blood. The receptor's source is a woman between 45 and 60 years old with acute or convalescent COVID-19. This sequence joins TRBV7-9 and TRBJ2-1; 8 bases map to TRBD1. CDR3 DNA: TGTGCCAGCAGCTTCGGACAGGGTTTGGATGAGCAGTTCTTC. This encodes CASSFGQGLDEQFF.